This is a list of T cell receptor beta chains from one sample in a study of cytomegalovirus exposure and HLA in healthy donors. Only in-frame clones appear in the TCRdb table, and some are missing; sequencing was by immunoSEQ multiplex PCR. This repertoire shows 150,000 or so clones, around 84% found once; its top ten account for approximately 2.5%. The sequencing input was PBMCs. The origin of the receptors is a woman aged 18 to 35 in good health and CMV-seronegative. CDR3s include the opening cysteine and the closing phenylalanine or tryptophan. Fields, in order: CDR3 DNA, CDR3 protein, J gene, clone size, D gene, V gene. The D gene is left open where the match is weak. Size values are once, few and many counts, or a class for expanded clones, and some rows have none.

DNA: TGTGCCAGCAGTGAAAGCGGGGGGGCCACAGATACGCAGTATTTT
CDR3: CASSESGGATDTQYF
J: TRBJ2-3
size: NA
D: TRBD2
V: TRBV6-4

DNA: TGTGCCAGCAGTTTGACCCTCGGAGGGTCCTACGAGCAGTACTTC
CDR3: CASSLTLGGSYEQYF
J: TRBJ2-7
size: NA
D: NA
V: TRBV28

DNA: TGTGCCAGCTCACCGAGGGGGGGCGGGAACGAGCAGTACTTC
CDR3: CASSPRGGGNEQYF
J: TRBJ2-7
size: once
D: NA
V: TRBV18

DNA: TGTGCCAGCAGCTTAAGACAGGTTCACACAGATACGCAGTATTTT
CDR3: CASSLRQVHTDTQYF
J: TRBJ2-3
size: NA
D: NA
V: TRBV7-2

DNA: TGCAGCGCCCTAGACAGGGGCAATCAGCCCCAGCATTTT
CDR3: CSALDRGNQPQHF
J: TRBJ1-5
size: NA
D: TRBD1
V: TRBV29-1

DNA: TGTGCCAGCAGCTACCCGGGCTGGGACAGGGTCGGCTATGGCTACACCTTC
CDR3: CASSYPGWDRVGYGYTF
J: TRBJ1-2
size: NA
D: TRBD1
V: TRBV7-8

DNA: TGTGCCAGCTCATCGTCAGGGTTAGACACAGATACGCAGTATTTT
CDR3: CASSSSGLDTDTQYF
J: TRBJ2-3
size: NA
D: NA
V: TRBV18

DNA: TGTGCCAGCAGCGTAGATGGGGAGGTCTACGAGCAGTACTTC
CDR3: CASSVDGEVYEQYF
J: TRBJ2-7
size: NA
D: NA
V: TRBV9

DNA: TGTGCCTGGAGTGCCCGGGGGCTAGCGGGAGACGGCTACGAGCAGTACTTC
CDR3: CAWSARGLAGDGYEQYF
J: TRBJ2-7
size: NA
D: TRBD2
V: TRBV30

DNA: TGCGCCAGCAGCCAAGATCTGGGGCCTTTATACGAGCAGTACTTC
CDR3: CASSQDLGPLYEQYF
J: TRBJ2-7
size: NA
D: NA
V: TRBV4-1

DNA: TGTGCCAGCAGTGCTACGGGAGGTACAGATACGCAGTATTTT
CDR3: CASSATGGTDTQYF
J: TRBJ2-3
size: once
D: TRBD2
V: TRBV2

DNA: TGTGCCAGCTCCCCGCCGGGGGTCGTGGGTCAGCCCCAGCATTTT
CDR3: CASSPPGVVGQPQHF
J: TRBJ1-5
size: NA
D: NA
V: TRBV28

DNA: TGTGCCAGCAGGAGGAGGGCCTCCTACGAGCAGTACTTC
CDR3: CASRRRASYEQYF
J: TRBJ2-7
size: NA
D: NA
V: TRBV28

DNA: TGTGCCAGTAGTTCCAGGGAACAATTGAACACTGAAGCTTTCTTT
CDR3: CASSSREQLNTEAFF
J: TRBJ1-1
size: NA
D: NA
V: TRBV19

DNA: TGTGCCAGCAGCTTTCTATACAGCTCCTATAATTCACCCCTCCACTTT
CDR3: CASSFLYSSYNSPLHF
J: TRBJ1-6
size: NA
D: NA
V: TRBV5-4

DNA: TGTGCCAGCAGCAAGGGACTAGCGGGAGGTTACGAGCAGTACTTC
CDR3: CASSKGLAGGYEQYF
J: TRBJ2-7
size: NA
D: TRBD2
V: TRBV7-2

DNA: TGTGCCACCAGCAGAGATAGGGGGCGTTACGCTGAAGCTTTCTTT
CDR3: CATSRDRGRYAEAFF
J: TRBJ1-1
size: NA
D: TRBD1
V: TRBV15

DNA: TGCAGTGCTAGGGGCCTGGGTGGCTACACCTTC
CDR3: CSARGLGGYTF
J: TRBJ1-2
size: NA
D: NA
V: TRBV20-1

DNA: TGTGCCAGACAGAGCACAGATACGCAGTATTTT
CDR3: CARQSTDTQYF
J: TRBJ2-3
size: once
D: NA
V: TRBV19

DNA: TGTTCCAGCAGCTTGGGGACTAGCGGTAGCTCCTACGAGCAGTACTTC
CDR3: CSSSLGTSGSSYEQYF
J: TRBJ2-7
size: NA
D: TRBD2
V: TRBV7-9

DNA: TGTGCCAGCAGCCAGAGCGGGAGTACAGATACGCAGTATTTT
CDR3: CASSQSGSTDTQYF
J: TRBJ2-3
size: NA
D: TRBD2
V: TRBV7-3

DNA: TGTGCCAGCAGCTTAGGCCCCGAGGCCCATGGCTACACCTTC
CDR3: CASSLGPEAHGYTF
J: TRBJ1-2
size: NA
D: NA
V: TRBV7-8

DNA: TGCGCCAGCAGCCCGACTCCAGGTCAGGGGGGAACCTACAATGAGCAGTTCTTC
CDR3: CASSPTPGQGGTYNEQFF
J: TRBJ2-1
size: NA
D: NA
V: TRBV4-1

DNA: TGTGCCAGCAGAGGACTAGCAGGAGAGACCCAGTACTTC
CDR3: CASRGLAGETQYF
J: TRBJ2-5
size: NA
D: TRBD2
V: TRBV2

DNA: TGTGCCAGCAGCTTCGGGATGGACGGCGTGGGCACCTTC
CDR3: CASSFGMDGVGTF
J: TRBJ1-2
size: NA
D: NA
V: TRBV7-2

DNA: TGTGCCAGCAGTTTTACTAGCGGGGGCCCCGGGGAGGAGACCCAGTACTTC
CDR3: CASSFTSGGPGEETQYF
J: TRBJ2-5
size: NA
D: TRBD2
V: TRBV27

DNA: TGTGCCTGGAGTAAAGGACTAGCGGGAGGGCCAGATACGCAGTATTTT
CDR3: CAWSKGLAGGPDTQYF
J: TRBJ2-3
size: NA
D: TRBD2
V: TRBV30

DNA: TGTGCCAGCAGCTCGGGACAGGGGCTCGGGGAGCCCCAGCATTTT
CDR3: CASSSGQGLGEPQHF
J: TRBJ1-5
size: NA
D: TRBD1
V: TRBV9

DNA: TGTGCCAGTCGTCTCGACAGGGGGGCCTACAATGAGCAGTTCTTC
CDR3: CASRLDRGAYNEQFF
J: TRBJ2-1
size: NA
D: TRBD1
V: TRBV6-1

DNA: TGTGCCAGCAGCCCGGTGTTAGCGGGAGGGCCTGGTTACAATGAGCAGTTCTTC
CDR3: CASSPVLAGGPGYNEQFF
J: TRBJ2-1
size: NA
D: TRBD2
V: TRBV5-4

DNA: TGTGCCAGCAGTTACGGGGACAGTGTCAACTATGGCTACACCTTC
CDR3: CASSYGDSVNYGYTF
J: TRBJ1-2
size: once
D: TRBD1
V: TRBV6-6

DNA: TGCGCCAGCAGATATAACCCCCGCTTCTGGCGGAAAAGCTACGAGCAGTACTTC
CDR3: CASRYNPRFWRKSYEQYF
J: TRBJ2-7
size: NA
D: NA
V: TRBV10-1

DNA: TGTGCCAGCAGTTACGGGAGAAACTCCTACAATGAGCAGTTCTTC
CDR3: CASSYGRNSYNEQFF
J: TRBJ2-1
size: NA
D: NA
V: TRBV6-5

DNA: TGTGCCAGCAGCCTCCGCGGACAGGGCTACGAGCAGTACTTC
CDR3: CASSLRGQGYEQYF
J: TRBJ2-7
size: NA
D: TRBD1
V: TRBV2

DNA: TGTGCCAGCAGTTATCGGGAGGTTCGCACAGATACGCAGTATTTT
CDR3: CASSYREVRTDTQYF
J: TRBJ2-3
size: NA
D: TRBD2
V: TRBV6-6

DNA: TGTGCCAGCACGTCTAGCGGGAGCCTCTCCTACGAGCAGTACTTC
CDR3: CASTSSGSLSYEQYF
J: TRBJ2-7
size: NA
D: TRBD2
V: TRBV7-3

DNA: TGTGCCAGCAGCTTGCGGGGGGAGGGGTCCTACAATGAGCAGTTCTTC
CDR3: CASSLRGEGSYNEQFF
J: TRBJ2-1
size: NA
D: TRBD2
V: TRBV5-4

DNA: TGTGCCAGCAGTTCGAGGGCCGGGGGGGCCAATCAGCCCCAGCATTTT
CDR3: CASSSRAGGANQPQHF
J: TRBJ1-5
size: few
D: NA
V: TRBV7-6

DNA: TGTGCCAGCAGCCCCGGGGTTGGGGGGACGGACGATGAGCAGTTCTTC
CDR3: CASSPGVGGTDDEQFF
J: TRBJ2-1
size: NA
D: NA
V: TRBV11-3

DNA: TGTGCCAGCAGTGTTTCCAGCGGGGGAGATACGCAGTATTTT
CDR3: CASSVSSGGDTQYF
J: TRBJ2-3
size: NA
D: TRBD2
V: TRBV2

DNA: TGTGCCAGCAGGCTGGGACAGGGGGTCAATGAGCAGTTCTTC
CDR3: CASRLGQGVNEQFF
J: TRBJ2-1
size: NA
D: TRBD1
V: TRBV7-9

DNA: TGTGCCAGCAGTTTACTCCTAGCGGGGGCCCCTAGCACAGATACGCAGTATTTT
CDR3: CASSLLLAGAPSTDTQYF
J: TRBJ2-3
size: NA
D: TRBD2
V: TRBV27

DNA: TGTGCCAGCACCCGTGGGGCTAGCGGCCGCACAGATACGCAGTATTTT
CDR3: CASTRGASGRTDTQYF
J: TRBJ2-3
size: few
D: TRBD2
V: TRBV7-2

DNA: TGTGCCAGTAGTATTAATCCGAGGAACACTGAAGCTTTCTTT
CDR3: CASSINPRNTEAFF
J: TRBJ1-1
size: NA
D: NA
V: TRBV19

DNA: TGTGCCAGCAGTTCTGGGGCAGGGGGCCTATCAGGGGAGCTGTTTTTT
CDR3: CASSSGAGGLSGELFF
J: TRBJ2-2
size: NA
D: TRBD1
V: TRBV28

DNA: TGCGCCAGCAGCCAAGAGGGCATGAACACTGAAGCTTTCTTT
CDR3: CASSQEGMNTEAFF
J: TRBJ1-1
size: NA
D: NA
V: TRBV4-3

DNA: TGTGCCAGCAGCTCTCCCGGGACAGGGTCCGGGGAGCTGTTTTTT
CDR3: CASSSPGTGSGELFF
J: TRBJ2-2
size: NA
D: TRBD1
V: TRBV5-4

DNA: TGTGCCAGCAGCTTATCCCGAGGGGGCAATGAGCAGTTCTTC
CDR3: CASSLSRGGNEQFF
J: TRBJ2-1
size: NA
D: NA
V: TRBV7-2

DNA: TGTGCCAGCAGCTTCCAGGGGGCGGGCTATGGCTACACCTTC
CDR3: CASSFQGAGYGYTF
J: TRBJ1-2
size: NA
D: TRBD1
V: TRBV11-2

DNA: TGTGCCAGCAGCCCAGGACTAGCGGGAGGCCCAGATACGCAGTATTTT
CDR3: CASSPGLAGGPDTQYF
J: TRBJ2-3
size: NA
D: TRBD2
V: TRBV11-3

DNA: TGTGCCACCAGCAGAGGAAGACAGGACACAGATACGCAGTATTTT
CDR3: CATSRGRQDTDTQYF
J: TRBJ2-3
size: NA
D: NA
V: TRBV15

DNA: TGTGCCAGCCGGCAGGGGACAACTAATGAAAAACTGTTTTTT
CDR3: CASRQGTTNEKLFF
J: TRBJ1-4
size: NA
D: NA
V: TRBV27

DNA: TGTGCCAGTAGTAGGGGACAGGGGTGGACCGGGGAGCTGTTTTTT
CDR3: CASSRGQGWTGELFF
J: TRBJ2-2
size: NA
D: TRBD1
V: TRBV19

DNA: TGCGCCAGCAGCCCGGGACAGGGAGCTAACTATGGCTACACCTTC
CDR3: CASSPGQGANYGYTF
J: TRBJ1-2
size: NA
D: TRBD1
V: TRBV5-1